The TCR beta chain described here comes from a study of cytomegalovirus exposure and HLA in healthy donors. The CDR3 runs 15 residues. Trimming stripped 6 bases from V and 3 bases from J, with 17 bases between. CDR1 SEHNR and CDR2 FQNEAQ come from the germline V gene (reference sequence). Researchers ran the PCR with 60 Vbeta and 13 Jbeta primers. Generated by immunoSEQ multiplex PCR, the TCRdb table keeps only in-frame clones and is missing some. Of more than 20,000 clones listed, about two thirds are singletons. Sequenced input: PBMCs. The sequence came from a woman between 45 and 65 years old in good health and CMV-seronegative. V and J are TRBV7-9 and TRBJ2-5, with a possible D match to TRBD2 (7 bases). The CDR3 DNA sequence: TGTGCCAGCAGTTCCGGGGGGCAGGCAAAAGAGACCCAGTACTTC. Translation: CASSSGGQAKETQYF.